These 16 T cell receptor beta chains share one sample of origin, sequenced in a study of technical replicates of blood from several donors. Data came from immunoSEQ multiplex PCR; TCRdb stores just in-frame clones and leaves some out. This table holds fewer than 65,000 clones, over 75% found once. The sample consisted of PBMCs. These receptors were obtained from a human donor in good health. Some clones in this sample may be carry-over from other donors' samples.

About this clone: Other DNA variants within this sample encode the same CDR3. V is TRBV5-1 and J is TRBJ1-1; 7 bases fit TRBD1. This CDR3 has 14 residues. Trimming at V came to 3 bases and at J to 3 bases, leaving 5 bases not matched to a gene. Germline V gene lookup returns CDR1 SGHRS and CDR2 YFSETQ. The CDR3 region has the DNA TGCGCCAGCAGCTCGGGAGGGGGCTACACTGAAGCTTTCTTT. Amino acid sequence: CASSSGGGYTEAFF.

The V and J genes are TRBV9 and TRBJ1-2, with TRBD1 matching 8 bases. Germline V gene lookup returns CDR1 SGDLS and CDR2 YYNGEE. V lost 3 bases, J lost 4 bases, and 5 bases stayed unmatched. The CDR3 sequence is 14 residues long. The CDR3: CASSDKQGGYGYTF. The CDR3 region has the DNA TGTGCCAGCAGCGATAAACAGGGGGGCTATGGCTACACCTTC. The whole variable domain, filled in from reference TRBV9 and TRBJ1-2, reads DSGVTQTPKHLITATGQRVTLRCSPRSGDLSVYWYQQSLDQGLQFLIQYYNGEERAKGNILERFSAQQFPDLHSELNLSSLELGDSALYFCASSDKQGGYGYTFGSGTRLTVV.

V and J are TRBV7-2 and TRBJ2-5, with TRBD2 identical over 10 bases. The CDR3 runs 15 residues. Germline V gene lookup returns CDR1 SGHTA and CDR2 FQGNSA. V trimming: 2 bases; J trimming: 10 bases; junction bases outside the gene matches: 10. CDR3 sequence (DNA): TGTGCCAGCAGCTTACTCTGGCTAGCGGGAGTAAACCAGTACTTC. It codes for CASSLLWLAGVNQYF.

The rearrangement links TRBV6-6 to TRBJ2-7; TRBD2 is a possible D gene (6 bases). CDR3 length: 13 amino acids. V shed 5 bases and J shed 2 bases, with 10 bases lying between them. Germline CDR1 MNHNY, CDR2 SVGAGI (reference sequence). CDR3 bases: TGTGCCAGCAGTCGGGACTTTCCCTACGAGCAGTACTTC. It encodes CASSRDFPYEQYF.

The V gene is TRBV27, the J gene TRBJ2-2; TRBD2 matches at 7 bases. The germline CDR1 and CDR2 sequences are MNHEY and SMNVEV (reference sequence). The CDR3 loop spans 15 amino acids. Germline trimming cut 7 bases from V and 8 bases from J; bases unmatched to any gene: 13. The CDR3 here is CASTYLAAGPGELFF. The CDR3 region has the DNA TGTGCCAGCACCTACCTAGCGGCAGGGCCTGGGGAGCTGTTTTTT.

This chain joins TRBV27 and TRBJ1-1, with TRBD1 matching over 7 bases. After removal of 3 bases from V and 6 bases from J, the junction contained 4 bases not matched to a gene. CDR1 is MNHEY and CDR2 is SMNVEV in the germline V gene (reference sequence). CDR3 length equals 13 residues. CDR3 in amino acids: CASSFVRGAEAFF. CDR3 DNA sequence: TGTGCCAGCAGTTTTGTCAGGGGGGCTGAAGCTTTCTTT.

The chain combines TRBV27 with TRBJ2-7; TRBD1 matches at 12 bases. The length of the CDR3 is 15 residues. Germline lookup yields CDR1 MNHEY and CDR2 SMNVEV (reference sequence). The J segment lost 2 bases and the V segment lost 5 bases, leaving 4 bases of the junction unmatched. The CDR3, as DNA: TGTGCCAGCAGTCCGGGGACAGGGGGCCCCTACGAGCAGTACTTC. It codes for CASSPGTGGPYEQYF.

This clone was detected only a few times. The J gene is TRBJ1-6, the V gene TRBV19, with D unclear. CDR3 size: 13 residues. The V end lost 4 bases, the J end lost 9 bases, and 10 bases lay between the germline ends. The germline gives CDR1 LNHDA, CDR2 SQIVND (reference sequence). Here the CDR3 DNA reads TGTGCCAGTAGTACAGAGAGGCGTTCACCCCTCCACTTT. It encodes CASSTERRSPLHF.

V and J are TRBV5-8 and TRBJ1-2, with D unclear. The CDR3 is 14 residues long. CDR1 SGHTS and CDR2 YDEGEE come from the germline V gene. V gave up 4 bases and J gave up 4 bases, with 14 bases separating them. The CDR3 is CASSPAEGGYGYTF. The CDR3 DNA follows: TGTGCCAGCAGCCCCGCAGAGGGAGGCTATGGCTACACCTTC.

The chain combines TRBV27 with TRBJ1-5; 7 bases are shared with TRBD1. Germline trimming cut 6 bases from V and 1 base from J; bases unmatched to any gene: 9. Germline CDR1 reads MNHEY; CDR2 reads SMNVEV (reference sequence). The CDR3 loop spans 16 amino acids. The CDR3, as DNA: TGTGCCAGCAGCAAAATAAGCAGGGGGAGCAATCAGCCCCAGCATTTT. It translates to CASSKISRGSNQPQHF.

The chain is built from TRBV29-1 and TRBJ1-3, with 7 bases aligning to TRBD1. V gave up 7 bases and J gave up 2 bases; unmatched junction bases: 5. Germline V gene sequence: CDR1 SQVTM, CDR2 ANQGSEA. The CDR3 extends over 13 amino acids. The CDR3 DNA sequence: TGCAGCGGGAGGGACAGCCCTGGAAACACCATATATTTT. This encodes CSGRDSPGNTIYF.

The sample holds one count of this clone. CDR3 amino acids: CATPPDRNGYTF. The CDR3 DNA reads TGTGCCACCCCCCCGGACAGGAATGGCTACACCTTC. The rearrangement uses TRBV27 and TRBJ1-2; 7 nucleotides match TRBD1. CDR3 size: 12 residues. Germline V CDR1 and CDR2: MNHEY, SMNVEV (reference sequence). Unmatched junction bases numbered 8, after V lost 10 bases and J lost 6 bases.

The CDR3 coding sequence is TGTGCCAGCAGTCAGATCTACGAGCAGTACTTC. Translated: CASSQIYEQYF. The genes are TRBV2 and TRBJ2-7, with unresolved D. Per germline, CDR1 SNHLY and CDR2 FYNNEI. The V and J ends lost 5 bases and 3 bases respectively, with 5 bases between them. This CDR3 comprises 11 residues.

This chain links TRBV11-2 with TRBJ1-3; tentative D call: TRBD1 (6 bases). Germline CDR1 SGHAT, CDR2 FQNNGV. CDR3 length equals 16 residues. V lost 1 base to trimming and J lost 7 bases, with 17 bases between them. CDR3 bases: TGTGCCAGCAGCTTAGCTTCCTCAGGGGCGCGGAACACCATATATTTT. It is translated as CASSLASSGARNTIYF.

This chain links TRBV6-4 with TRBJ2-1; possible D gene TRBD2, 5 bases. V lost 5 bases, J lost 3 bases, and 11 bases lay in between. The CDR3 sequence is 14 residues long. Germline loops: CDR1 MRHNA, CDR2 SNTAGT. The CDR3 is CASSPSGNYNEQFF. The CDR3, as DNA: TGTGCCAGCAGTCCGAGCGGTAACTACAATGAGCAGTTCTTC.

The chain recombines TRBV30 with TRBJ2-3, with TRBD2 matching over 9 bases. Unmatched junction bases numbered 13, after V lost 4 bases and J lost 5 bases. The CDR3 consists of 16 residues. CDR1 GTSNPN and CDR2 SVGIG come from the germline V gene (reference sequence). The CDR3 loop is CAWTAGTSLDGDTQYF. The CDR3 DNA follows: TGTGCCTGGACCGCCGGGACTAGCTTAGACGGAGATACGCAGTATTTT. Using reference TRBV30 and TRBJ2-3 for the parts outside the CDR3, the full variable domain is SQTIHQWPATLVQPVGSPLSLECTVEGTSNPNLYWYRQAAGRGLQLLFYSVGIGQISSEVPQNLSASRPQDRQFILSSKKLLLSDSGFYLCAWTAGTSLDGDTQYFGPGTRLTVL.